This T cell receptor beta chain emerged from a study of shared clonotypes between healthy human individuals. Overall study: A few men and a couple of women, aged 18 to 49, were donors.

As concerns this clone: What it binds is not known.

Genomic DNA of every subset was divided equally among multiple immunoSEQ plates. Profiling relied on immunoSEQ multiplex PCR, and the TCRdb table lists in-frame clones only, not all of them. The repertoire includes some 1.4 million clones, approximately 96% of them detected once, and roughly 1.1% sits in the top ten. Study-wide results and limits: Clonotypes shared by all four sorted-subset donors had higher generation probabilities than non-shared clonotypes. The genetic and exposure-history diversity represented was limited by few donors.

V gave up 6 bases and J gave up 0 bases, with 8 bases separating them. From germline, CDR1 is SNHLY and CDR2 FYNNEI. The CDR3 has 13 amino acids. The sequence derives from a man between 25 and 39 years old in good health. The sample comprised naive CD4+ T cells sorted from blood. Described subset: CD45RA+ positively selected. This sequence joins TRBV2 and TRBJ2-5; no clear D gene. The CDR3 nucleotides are TGTGCCAGCAGGGCCGGAAACCAAGAGACCCAGTACTTC. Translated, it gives CASRAGNQETQYF.